A single sample gave rise to the 10 T cell receptor beta chains below, sequenced in a study of CD8 T cells in ankylosing spondylitis. In TCRdb, the 5' RACE reads were re-called with MiXCR into one record per CDR3 protein. The data contain about 140,000 distinct CDR3 sequences, 25% to 35% of them singletons. Sequenced: synovial fluid, either unsorted or a sorted T cell fraction (not recorded which). The source is a male donor with ankylosing spondylitis.

In its sample, this clonotype was seen many times. The chain couples TRBV28 to TRBJ1-5, with D perhaps TRBD1 (5 bases). V shed 7 bases and J shed 6 bases, with 16 bases lying between them. This CDR3 region has 14 residues. Germline CDR1 is MDHEN and CDR2 is SYDVKM. The CDR3 reads CASNTQGGGQPQHF. CDR3 sequence (DNA): TGTGCCAGCAATACCCAGGGAGGAGGTCAGCCCCAGCATTTT. The complete variable domain, with remaining parts taken from reference TRBV28 and TRBJ1-5, reads DVKVTQSSRYLVKRTGEKVFLECVQDMDHENMFWYRQDPGLGLRLIYFSYDVKMKEKGDIPEGYSVSREKKERFSLILESASTNQTSMYLCASNTQGGGQPQHFGDGTRLSIL.

The chain combines TRBV20-1 with TRBJ2-5; 12 bases fit TRBD2. Germline loops: CDR1 DFQATT, CDR2 SNEGSKA (reference sequence). The CDR3 is 15 residues long. V was clipped by 0 bases and J by 5 bases; unmatched bases: 4. As DNA, the CDR3 is TGCAGTGCTAGAGACGGACTAGCGGGAACTGAGACCCAGTACTTC. Its protein is CSARDGLAGTETQYF.

This clonotype showed up many times. V usage is TRBV4-1 and J usage is TRBJ2-4, with TRBD2 as a possible D gene (7 bases). Germline CDR1 and CDR2: MGHRA and YSYEKL. This CDR3 contains 18 residues. Trimming pared 0 bases from V and 1 base from J, leaving 16 bases between. CDR3 sequence: CASSQEGGGQGAKNIQYF. CDR3 bases: TGCGCCAGCAGCCAAGAAGGGGGGGGTCAAGGGGCCAAAAACATTCAGTACTTC.

This sequence joins TRBV6-1 and TRBJ2-7, with D perhaps assigned TRBD1 or TRBD2 (6 bases each). CDR3 size: 15 residues. V lost 4 bases and J 0 bases, leaving 13 bases between the germline ends. Germline CDR1 reads MNHNS; CDR2 reads SASEGT. CDR3 DNA: TGTGCCAGCAGTGGGACCCGGGGGCTCTCCTACGAGCAGTACTTC. Its protein is CASSGTRGLSYEQYF.

This chain uses TRBV5-1 with TRBJ2-1; possible D gene TRBD2, 6 bases. Germline CDR1 reads SGHRS; CDR2 reads YFSETQ. The V end was cut by 4 bases, the J end by 6 bases, with 14 bases between. This CDR3 comprises 14 residues. CDR3: CASSQRDSRNEQFF. CDR3 sequence (DNA): TGCGCCAGCAGCCAGAGGGACTCCCGCAATGAGCAGTTCTTC.

This clonotype appeared a few times. This rearrangement joins TRBV5-1 to TRBJ2-2; 8 positions agree with TRBD1. Germline V gene data show CDR1 as SGHRS and CDR2 as YFSETQ. V shed 4 bases and J 3 bases; nucleotides not matched to a gene: 2. The CDR3 has 14 residues. The CDR3 DNA follows: TGCGCCAGCAGCCTGACAGGGGACACCGGGGAGCTGTTTTTT. Its translation is CASSLTGDTGELFF.

This clonotype was counted at least ten times. This chain connects TRBV5-1 to TRBJ1-1; unclear D gene. Per the germline V gene, CDR1 is SGHRS and CDR2 is YFSETQ. The CDR3 totals 16 residues. The V end lost 3 bases, the J end lost 0 bases, and 15 bases lay between the germline ends. CDR3 nucleotides: TGCGCCAGCAGCTCTTTAGGATTTGGGATGAACACTGAAGCTTTCTTT. It is translated as CASSSLGFGMNTEAFF.

The CDR3 DNA follows: TGCAGTGCTACCAGGGACAACCAAGAGACCCAGTACTTC. As protein: CSATRDNQETQYF. The chain has TRBV20-1 and TRBJ2-5; D is possibly TRBD1 (6 bases). The CDR3 spans 13 residues. The germline V gene has CDR1 DFQATT and CDR2 SNEGSKA (reference sequence). The germline V and J ends were trimmed by 4 bases and 0 bases, with 9 bases remaining between them.

A few counts support this clonotype. The V call is TRBV29-1, the J call TRBJ2-7, with a weak D call TRBD1 (6 bases). Trimming took 7 bases from V and 0 from J, leaving 19 bases between them. The CDR3 is 15 residues long. CDR1 is SQVTM, CDR2 ANQGSEA, per germline. The DNA for the CDR3 is TGCAGCGCCCAAGCGGACAGCGCCTACTCCTACGAGCAGTACTTC. Its protein product is CSAQADSAYSYEQYF.

This clonotype was seen ten or more times. V and J are TRBV5-6 and TRBJ1-5; possibly TRBD1 for D (5 bases). The CDR3 has 15 amino acids. The V end was cut by 1 base, the J end by 0 bases, with 8 bases between. The germline V gene encodes CDR1 SGHDT and CDR2 YYEEEE. CDR3 region: CASSLRQGSNQPQHF. The CDR3 DNA reads as TGTGCCAGCAGCTTGAGGCAGGGTAGCAATCAGCCCCAGCATTTT.